A selection of T cell receptor beta chains follows, all from one sample in a study of cytomegalovirus exposure and HLA in healthy donors. Sequenced by immunoSEQ multiplex PCR; TCRdb stores in-frame clones only, minus some. The sample lists roughly 180,000 clones, nearly 80% occurring once. Source material: PBMCs. Every receptor here comes from a female donor in good health and CMV-seronegative. Each CDR3 is given with its conserved first and last residue. Fields, in order: J gene, clone size, D gene, V gene, CDR3 protein, CDR3 DNA. A D gene is named only where the DNA matches it firmly. Not every row has a clone size; where given, it reads once, few, many or a size class.

TRBJ1-2	NA	NA	TRBV5-1	CASSLGVQGDYGYTF	TGCGCCAGCAGCTTGGGCGTACAGGGCGACTATGGCTACACCTTC
TRBJ2-5	NA	NA	TRBV7-9	CASSPSPETQYF	TGTGCCAGCAGCCCGAGTCCAGAGACCCAGTACTTC
TRBJ2-2	NA	TRBD1	TRBV5-1	CASSPGTGPTGELFF	TGCGCCAGCAGCCCCGGGACAGGTCCGACCGGGGAGCTGTTTTTT
TRBJ2-3	NA	NA	TRBV9	CASSVREGRGGTQYF	TGTGCCAGCAGCGTAAGGGAAGGCAGGGGTGGTACGCAGTATTTT
TRBJ1-2	NA	TRBD1	TRBV6-1	CASSEVTGDYGYTF	TGTGCCAGCAGTGAGGTAACAGGGGACTATGGCTACACCTTC
TRBJ1-2	NA	TRBD1	TRBV9	CASSKGTGGGLYGYTF	TGTGCCAGCAGCAAAGGGACAGGGGGCGGTCTCTATGGCTACACCTTC
TRBJ1-3	NA	NA	TRBV7-9	CASSLGAGDSGNTIYF	TGTGCCAGCAGCTTAGGTGCCGGAGACTCTGGAAACACCATATATTTT
TRBJ2-1	NA	NA	TRBV19	CASNLGVGNEQFF	TGTGCCAGTAACCTCGGGGTAGGCAATGAGCAGTTCTTC
TRBJ1-5	NA	TRBD1	TRBV18	CASSPGTGDQPQHF	TGTGCCAGCTCACCCGGGACAGGGGATCAGCCCCAGCATTTT
TRBJ1-4	NA	TRBD1	TRBV28	CASSSTGWGEKLFF	TGTGCCAGCAGTTCGACAGGGTGGGGGGAAAAACTGTTTTTT
TRBJ1-1	NA	TRBD1	TRBV27	CASSFGTGVSEAFF	TGTGCCAGCAGTTTTGGGACAGGGGTATCTGAAGCTTTCTTT
TRBJ2-7	NA	NA	TRBV19	CASSPVTGLYEQYF	TGTGCCAGTAGTCCGGTAACTGGGCTCTACGAGCAGTACTTC
TRBJ2-1	NA	NA	TRBV12-5	CASGLGQEILEQFF	TGTGCTAGTGGTTTGGGACAGGAAATTCTTGAGCAGTTCTTC
TRBJ1-2	NA	NA	TRBV12-2	CASRTGTGLWGYTF	TGTGCAAGTCGCACCGGGACAGGCCTATGGGGCTACACCTTC
TRBJ1-3	NA	TRBD1	TRBV5-1	CASSLDRGLGNTIYF	TGCGCCAGCAGCTTGGACAGGGGGCTGGGAAACACCATATATTTT
TRBJ1-5	NA	NA	TRBV15	CATSRGREGNQPQHF	TGTGCCACCAGCAGAGGCAGGGAGGGCAATCAGCCCCAGCATTTT
TRBJ1-1	NA	TRBD1	TRBV5-1	CASSTKQGLSTEAFF	TGCGCCAGCAGCACAAAACAGGGGCTGAGCACTGAAGCTTTCTTT
TRBJ2-2	few	TRBD1	TRBV30	CAWRFRDRGYLGELFF	TGTGCCTGGAGGTTCCGGGACAGGGGGTATCTTGGGGAGCTGTTTTTT
TRBJ1-2	NA	NA	TRBV18	CASSPQGGPNYGYTF	TGTGCCAGCTCACCACAGGGAGGGCCTAACTATGGCTACACCTTC
TRBJ2-3	once	NA	TRBV19	CASSKLDSYTHTQYF	TGTGCCAGTAGTAAATTGGACTCCTACACCCATACGCAGTATTTT
TRBJ1-1	NA	NA	TRBV6-1	CASSEGTDLEAFF	TGTGCCAGCAGTGAAGGGACAGACCTTGAAGCTTTCTTT
TRBJ2-1	NA	TRBD2	TRBV9	CASSGGLADSPGGQFF	TGTGCCAGCAGCGGAGGACTAGCGGATTCCCCCGGGGGGCAGTTCTTC
TRBJ2-3	once	TRBD2	TRBV5-5	CASSPLAGVTDTQYF	TGTGCCAGCAGCCCCTTAGCGGGAGTCACAGATACGCAGTATTTT
TRBJ2-5	NA	TRBD2	TRBV16	CASSQSIGTSLETQYF	TGTGCCAGCAGCCAATCGATCGGGACTAGCTTAGAGACCCAGTACTTC
TRBJ2-2	NA	NA	TRBV12-5	CASGSQGTGELFF	TGTGCTAGTGGTTCCCAGGGCACCGGGGAGCTGTTTTTT
TRBJ2-1	NA	TRBD1	TRBV27	CASSPRGTGPYNEQFF	TGTGCCAGCAGTCCCCGGGGGACAGGGCCCTACAATGAGCAGTTCTTC
TRBJ2-1	few	NA	TRBV7-8	CASIAKRNNNEQFF	TGTGCCAGCATAGCCAAGCGGAACAACAATGAGCAGTTCTTC
TRBJ1-2	NA	TRBD1	TRBV6-5	CASSYRTGTASYGYTF	TGTGCCAGCAGTTACCGGACCGGGACAGCTTCCTATGGCTACACCTTC
TRBJ2-3	NA	NA	TRBV6-6	CASSYSILSTDTQYF	TGTGCCAGCAGTTACAGCATACTAAGCACAGATACGCAGTATTTT
TRBJ2-5	NA	NA	TRBV28	CASRPTGTRRETQYF	TGTGCCAGCAGACCCACAGGGACAAGGAGAGAGACCCAGTACTTC
TRBJ1-5	NA	NA	TRBV28	CASSPSQGLGSSNQPQHF	TGTGCCAGCAGTCCGTCTCAGGGATTGGGAAGTAGCAATCAGCCCCAGCATTTT
TRBJ2-7	NA	NA	TRBV4-1	CASSQEIVPSYEQYF	TGCGCCAGCAGCCAAGAAATTGTCCCTTCCTACGAGCAGTACTTC
TRBJ2-2	NA	NA	TRBV15	CATATTSTGELFF	TGTGCCACCGCAACTACAAGTACCGGGGAGCTGTTTTTT
TRBJ1-1	once	NA	TRBV30	CAWSVGTANTEAFF	TGTGCCTGGAGTGTAGGCACAGCGAACACTGAAGCTTTCTTT
TRBJ2-3	few	NA	TRBV11-2	CATRDTTSTDTQYF	TGTGCCACCCGGGACACCACTAGCACAGATACGCAGTATTTT
TRBJ2-3	NA	NA	TRBV11-2	CASSLDAAFTDTQYF	TGTGCCAGCAGCTTAGATGCGGCTTTCACAGATACGCAGTATTTT
TRBJ2-3	NA	TRBD2	TRBV9	CASSVGSLAGGSDTQYF	TGTGCCAGCAGCGTAGGATCTCTAGCGGGAGGGTCAGATACGCAGTATTTT
TRBJ2-5	NA	TRBD2	TRBV19	CASSIGLAGATKETQYF	TGTGCCAGTAGTATAGGACTAGCGGGAGCTACCAAAGAGACCCAGTACTTC
TRBJ2-7	NA	TRBD2	TRBV11-2	CASSLGSSGGMAYEQYF	TGTGCCAGCAGCTTAGGGTCTAGCGGAGGGATGGCCTACGAGCAGTACTTC
TRBJ1-2	once	TRBD1	TRBV10-3	CASRTGLNYGYTF	TGTGCCAGCAGGACAGGGCTTAACTATGGCTACACCTTC
TRBJ2-7	few	TRBD2	TRBV30	CAWTFGTSGRKSSYEQYF	TGTGCCTGGACCTTCGGGACTAGCGGGAGGAAAAGCTCCTACGAGCAGTACTTC
TRBJ2-2	once	NA	TRBV30	CAWRQGGITGELFF	TGTGCCTGGAGACAGGGTGGGATCACCGGGGAGCTGTTTTTT
TRBJ2-7	once	TRBD1	TRBV29-1	CSVVWGQGSYEQYF	TGCAGCGTTGTATGGGGACAGGGGTCCTACGAGCAGTACTTC
TRBJ2-7	NA	TRBD1	TRBV9	CASSVARQGVPTYEQYF	TGTGCCAGCAGCGTAGCTCGGCAGGGGGTCCCTACTTACGAGCAGTACTTC
TRBJ2-5	NA	TRBD1	TRBV6-5	CASRPGQGRETQYF	TGTGCCAGCAGACCGGGACAGGGGAGGGAGACCCAGTACTTC
TRBJ2-7	few	TRBD2	TRBV5-4	CASSKSGGAESSYEQYF	TGTGCCAGCAGCAAATCCGGGGGGGCAGAAAGCTCCTACGAGCAGTACTTC
TRBJ2-2	NA	NA	TRBV5-1	CASSLVPGPENTGELFF	TGCGCCAGCAGCTTGGTCCCAGGCCCAGAGAACACCGGGGAGCTGTTTTTT
TRBJ1-2	NA	NA	TRBV28	CASMPSLAGNGYTF	TGTGCCAGCATGCCCTCACTTGCAGGGAATGGCTACACCTTC
TRBJ1-1	NA	TRBD1	TRBV2	CATGQGLQNTEAFF	TGTGCCACCGGACAGGGCCTACAGAACACTGAAGCTTTCTTT
TRBJ2-3	NA	NA	TRBV21-1	CASSKAIGLSKTDTQYF	TGTGCCAGCAGCAAAGCTATAGGACTTAGCAAGACAGATACGCAGTATTTT
TRBJ2-7	NA	NA	TRBV9	CARRQGTTYEQYF	TGTGCCAGAAGGCAGGGGACGACCTACGAGCAGTACTTC
TRBJ2-3	NA	NA	TRBV28	CASSTPGRPAGDTQYF	TGTGCCAGCAGTACCCCCGGGCGGCCCGCGGGAGATACGCAGTATTTT
TRBJ1-2	NA	NA	TRBV14	CASSVSFVTGNYGYTF	TGTGCCAGCAGTGTCAGCTTCGTTACAGGGAACTATGGCTACACCTTC
TRBJ2-2	NA	NA	TRBV6-1	CASSEVGATGELFF	TGTGCCAGCAGTGAAGTGGGCGCGACCGGGGAGCTGTTTTTT
TRBJ2-1	NA	NA	TRBV29-1	CSVIKAGGEQFF	TGCAGCGTTATCAAAGCTGGGGGCGAGCAGTTCTTC
TRBJ1-2	NA	TRBD1	TRBV10-3	CAISESTGLGYTF	TGTGCCATCAGTGAGTCGACAGGGCTTGGCTACACCTTC
TRBJ2-3	NA	TRBD2	TRBV7-9	CASSLGLAASTDTQYF	TGTGCCAGCAGCTTAGGGCTAGCGGCAAGCACAGATACGCAGTATTTT